This T cell receptor beta chain was found in a study of blood T cell repertoires in COVID-19. Study summary: Sites across the United States, Italy and Spain contributed samples from acute and convalescent COVID-19. Sources were T cells, B-cell-depleted T cells, or PBMCs; the material itself was cDNA or gDNA.

Some clones are missing from TCRdb's copy, which holds only in-frame ones; the method was immunoSEQ multiplex PCR. Among roughly 180,000 clones, 79% were seen once, and the ten largest hold 8.1%. The CDR3 has 13 amino acids. V shed 5 bases and J 7 bases; nucleotides not matched to a gene: 7. CDR1 is SGHVS and CDR2 is FQNEAQ in the germline V gene. This sequence was found in a woman in her sixties with COVID-19, enrolled during active disease. This chain uses TRBV7-8 with TRBJ1-1, with 7 bases fitting TRBD1. The sequenced sample consisted of peripheral blood. The CDR3 region has the DNA TGTGCCAGCAGCCCACCAGGGGACAGTGAAGCTTTCTTT. The encoded protein is CASSPPGDSEAFF.